The rows below give T cell receptor beta chains drawn from one sample of a study of post-analysis software for immune sequencing data. A single record per CDR3 protein comes from TCRdb applying MiXCR to the PCR reads. This sample has 350,000 to 500,000 distinct CDR3 sequences; approximately 37% occur once, and the top ten carry approximately 7.1%. The sequenced material came from blood. The receptors were sampled from a girl aged 2 to 10 with multiple sclerosis. Both conserved end residues are part of each CDR3. The D gene is left open where the match is weak. Rows give clone size only sometimes, using once, few, many, or a class for an expanded clone.

size,D,V,J,DNA,CDR3
few,TRBD2,TRBV10-2,TRBJ2-5,TGCGCCAGCAGTCCCGGACTAGCGGGGGCCCAAGAGACCCAGTACTTC,CASSPGLAGAQETQYF
NA,NA,TRBV6-5,TRBJ1-1,TGTGCCAGCAGTTACTCGTATAGGCTTAGGGGCACTGAAGCTTTCTTT,CASSYSYRLRGTEAFF
NA,NA,TRBV4-1,TRBJ1-5,TGCGCCAGCAGCCCAACGGGGATCCTTCAGCCCCAGCATTTT,CASSPTGILQPQHF
few,NA,TRBV9,TRBJ1-2,TGTGCCAGCAGCGTAGCTGATGGAGGGAATGGCTACACCTTC,CASSVADGGNGYTF
few,NA,TRBV9,TRBJ2-3,TGTGCCAGCAGCGTAGCTCGGTCTACTAGCACAGATACGCAGTATTTT,CASSVARSTSTDTQYF
few,NA,TRBV10-3,TRBJ1-2,TGTGCCATCAATTCTGGAAGGGGAGAACCCCGATCTGGCTACACCTTC,CAINSGRGEPRSGYTF
NA,NA,TRBV5-1,TRBJ2-5,TGCGCCAGCAGCTTTCTGTCCGGGTACCAAGAGACCCAGTACTTC,CASSFLSGYQETQYF
NA,TRBD1,TRBV5-6,TRBJ1-6,TGTGCCAGCAGCTTCGGGGACAGGGTTAGATCACCCCCCCACTTT,CASSFGDRVRSPPHF
NA,NA,TRBV29-1,TRBJ2-3,TGCAGCGTTTCGACAGGTTCGCCCACAGATACGCAGTATTTT,CSVSTGSPTDTQYF
NA,TRBD2,TRBV19,TRBJ2-1,TGTGCCAGTAGGGTCCGGGACTACTTACTCAATGAGCAGTTCTTC,CASRVRDYLLNEQFF
NA,NA,TRBV3-1,TRBJ2-1,TGTGCCAGCAGCCTCGGAGGGGTCTCCTACAATGAGCAGTTCTTC,CASSLGGVSYNEQFF
few,NA,TRBV5-6,TRBJ2-5,TGTGCCAGCAGCAACAATAAAAAACGCCAAGAGACCCAGTACTTC,CASSNNKKRQETQYF
few,TRBD1,TRBV6-5,TRBJ2-7,TGTGCCAGCAGTCCCTACAGGGGACCCTACGAGCAGTACTTC,CASSPYRGPYEQYF
NA,NA,TRBV7-9,TRBJ1-2,TGTGCCAGCAGCCCTGTTTTCGATCTCGGCTACACCTTC,CASSPVFDLGYTF
NA,TRBD1,TRBV7-2,TRBJ2-7,TGTGCCAGCAGCTTTTCCGGGACAGAAGCCTCCTACGAGCAGTACTTC,CASSFSGTEASYEQYF
NA,NA,TRBV5-4,TRBJ2-3,TGTGCCAGCAGCTTAAGGCGGGAACGCACAGATACGCAGTATTTT,CASSLRRERTDTQYF
NA,NA,TRBV7-9,TRBJ2-5,TGTGCCAGCAGCTTACTCCAGGACTTACGAGAGACCCAGTACTTC,CASSLLQDLRETQYF
NA,TRBD1,TRBV13,TRBJ2-1,TGTGCCAGCAGATCAAATTTTTCTCCGGGACAGAGAATCAATGAGCAGTTCTTC,CASRSNFSPGQRINEQFF
NA,NA,TRBV7-2,TRBJ1-1,TGTGCCAGCAGCTTACGAGTAGGGAACACTGAAGCTTTCTTT,CASSLRVGNTEAFF
few,NA,TRBV12-3/TRBV12-4,TRBJ2-7,TGTGCCAGCACCCTACGGGACTTTGCCTACGAGCAGTACTTC,CASTLRDFAYEQYF
NA,NA,TRBV4-2,TRBJ2-1,TGTGCCAGCAGCCAAGAAATGGGCTTCTTACTAGGCAATGAGCAGTTCTTC,CASSQEMGFLLGNEQFF
few,NA,TRBV28,TRBJ2-1,TGTGCCAGCAGTTTTGGAGGGCCGAGTGAGCAGTTCTTC,CASSFGGPSEQFF
many,NA,TRBV15,TRBJ2-1,TGTGCCACCAACCCCCAGGCGAGCTCCTACAATGAGCAGTTCTTC,CATNPQASSYNEQFF
once,NA,TRBV27,TRBJ2-3,TGTGCCAGCAGTTTAGACCTACGAGGGTTGACAGATACGCAGTATTTT,CASSLDLRGLTDTQYF
NA,NA,TRBV7-2,TRBJ1-1,TGTGCCAGCAGCCCTGACAGGCCTCTCATGAACACTGAAGCTTTCTTT,CASSPDRPLMNTEAFF
few,NA,TRBV6-5,TRBJ1-6,TGTGCCAGCAGGACCGGGGGATCACCCCTCCACTTT,CASRTGGSPLHF
NA,NA,TRBV4-1,TRBJ1-4,TGCGCCAGCAGCCAAGGCTACCAGGGTGATGATGAAAAACTGTTTTTT,CASSQGYQGDDEKLFF
few,NA,TRBV20-1,TRBJ1-5,TGCAGTGCTAGCCCCCGGCCAGATAGCAATCAGCCCCAGCATTTT,CSASPRPDSNQPQHF
few,NA,TRBV6-5,TRBJ2-7,TGTGCCTGCGCAGGGCTCTCCTACGAGCAGTACTTC,CACAGLSYEQYF
NA,NA,TRBV12-3/TRBV12-4,TRBJ2-5,TGTGCCAGCAGTTTAAACTCATGGGGAACCCAGTACTTC,CASSLNSWGTQYF
NA,TRBD1,TRBV18,TRBJ2-1,TGTGCCAGCTCACGGCCCGGGGACAGGGGGCAACATGAGCAGTTCTTC,CASSRPGDRGQHEQFF
NA,NA,TRBV5-1,TRBJ2-5,TGCGCCAGCAGCTTGTGGCAAGAGACCCAGTACTTC,CASSLWQETQYF
NA,NA,TRBV9,TRBJ1-2,TGTGCCAGCAGCGTAGCTACGGGATATGGCTACACCTTC,CASSVATGYGYTF